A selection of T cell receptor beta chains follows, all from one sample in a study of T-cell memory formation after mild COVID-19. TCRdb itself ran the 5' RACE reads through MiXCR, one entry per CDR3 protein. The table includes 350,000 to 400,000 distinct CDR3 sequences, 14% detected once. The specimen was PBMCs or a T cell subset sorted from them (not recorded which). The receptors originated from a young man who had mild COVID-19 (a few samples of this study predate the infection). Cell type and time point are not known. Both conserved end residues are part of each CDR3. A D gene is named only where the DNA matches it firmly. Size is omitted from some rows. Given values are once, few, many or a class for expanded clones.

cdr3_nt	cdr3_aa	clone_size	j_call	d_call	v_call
TGTGCCAGCTCACCAGGGACAGGGACATTTAACTATGGCTACACCTTC	CASSPGTGTFNYGYTF	.	TRBJ1-2	TRBD1	TRBV18
TGTGCCACCAGCAGACTGGGACCTGTAAGCACCCAGTACTTC	CATSRLGPVSTQYF	few	TRBJ2-5	.	TRBV15
TGTGCCAGCAGTTACTCCCTGTCTTCAGCCTACGAGCAGTACTTC	CASSYSLSSAYEQYF	many	TRBJ2-7	.	TRBV6-5
TGCAGTGCCCAGAGGGAGGCGTGGGACACTGAAGCTTTCTTT	CSAQREAWDTEAFF	.	TRBJ1-1	.	TRBV20-1
TGCGCCAGCAGCTTTCGGAGGTTGAACACTGAAGCTTTCTTT	CASSFRRLNTEAFF	few	TRBJ1-1	.	TRBV5-1
TGTGCCAGCAGCGTAGCTTCACTAGGCGCCGGGGAGCTGTTTTTT	CASSVASLGAGELFF	.	TRBJ2-2	.	TRBV9
TGTGCCTGGAGCCCGGGACAGGCCAACTATGGCTACACCTTC	CAWSPGQANYGYTF	.	TRBJ1-2	TRBD1	TRBV30
TGTGCCAGCAGTGAATCCGTGGGCGGCTACACCTTC	CASSESVGGYTF	few	TRBJ1-2	.	TRBV25-1
TGCGCCAGCAGCCAAGATGCCCAGCGTCAGGATGAGCAGTTCTTC	CASSQDAQRQDEQFF	.	TRBJ2-1	.	TRBV4-3
TGTGCCAGCCATTCGACCGCCCAGGGAACCTACAATGAGCAGTTCTTC	CASHSTAQGTYNEQFF	few	TRBJ2-1	.	TRBV6-2/TRBV6-3
TGTGCCAGCAGTTTTGGTGCGGGGGGCGGTCAGCCCCAGCATTTT	CASSFGAGGGQPQHF	many	TRBJ1-5	.	TRBV12-3/TRBV12-4
TGTGCCAGCAGCGTAGATTCCAGCTATGGCTACACCTTC	CASSVDSSYGYTF	few	TRBJ1-2	.	TRBV9
TGCAGTGCTCAAAGCGGGGTGGGACTCAATGAGCAGTTCTTC	CSAQSGVGLNEQFF	.	TRBJ2-1	TRBD2	TRBV20-1
TGCAGTGCCACCAGGCAAAACGCTGAGACCCAGTACTTC	CSATRQNAETQYF	.	TRBJ2-5	.	TRBV20-1
TGCAGTGCCGGAGCGGGGACCCAAGAGACCCAGTACTTC	CSAGAGTQETQYF	.	TRBJ2-5	TRBD2	TRBV20-1
TGCAGCGCCTCGGACAGGGTTTTCTCAGATACGCAGTATTTT	CSASDRVFSDTQYF	few	TRBJ2-3	TRBD1	TRBV29-1
TGTGCCAGCAGCCTGAGGACTAGCGGGGCTACAAACAATGAGCAGTTCTTC	CASSLRTSGATNNEQFF	.	TRBJ2-1	TRBD2	TRBV9
TGCGCCAGCAGCTTGTCCGTTGGTTCTCAGGGCACTGAAGCTTTCTTT	CASSLSVGSQGTEAFF	.	TRBJ1-1	.	TRBV5-1
TGCGCCAGCAGCCCGGGGGGACAGGGGCGGCGAGAGACCCAGTACTTC	CASSPGGQGRRETQYF	few	TRBJ2-5	TRBD1	TRBV5-1
TGTGCCAGTAGTATCAACAGGGGAGTCTATGGCTACACCTTC	CASSINRGVYGYTF	.	TRBJ1-2	TRBD1	TRBV19
TGTGCCAGCAGCCAAGATTGGGGCAGGGGGGCTGAAGCTTTCTTT	CASSQDWGRGAEAFF	few	TRBJ1-1	TRBD1	TRBV3-1
TGTGCCAGCAGGGGGACCTTGAACACTGAAGCTTTCTTT	CASRGTLNTEAFF	few	TRBJ1-1	.	TRBV28